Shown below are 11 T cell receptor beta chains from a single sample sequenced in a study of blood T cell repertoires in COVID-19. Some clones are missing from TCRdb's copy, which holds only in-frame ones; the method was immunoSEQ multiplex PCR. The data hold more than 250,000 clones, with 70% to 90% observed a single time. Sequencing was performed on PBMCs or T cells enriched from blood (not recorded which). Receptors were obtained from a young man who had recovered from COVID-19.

CDR3 sequence reads: CASSLDLTASGVNEQFF. CDR3 nucleotide sequence: TGTGCCAGCAGCTTGGACTTAACGGCTAGCGGGGTTAATGAGCAGTTCTTC. The genes are TRBV5-4 and TRBJ2-1; 9 bases map to TRBD2. V lost 0 bases and J lost 7; bases outside the gene matches: 11. Germline V lookup: CDR1 SGHNT, CDR2 YYREEE (reference sequence). The CDR3 is 17 amino acids.

The CDR3 nucleotides are TGTGCCAGCAGCGTATTCAGTTACCAAGAGACCCAGTACTTC. Encoded protein: CASSVFSYQETQYF. This rearrangement joins TRBV9 to TRBJ2-5, with D uncertain. The V end was cut by 1 base, the J end by 0 bases, with 7 bases between. The CDR3 covers 14 residues. Germline loops: CDR1 SGDLS, CDR2 YYNGEE.

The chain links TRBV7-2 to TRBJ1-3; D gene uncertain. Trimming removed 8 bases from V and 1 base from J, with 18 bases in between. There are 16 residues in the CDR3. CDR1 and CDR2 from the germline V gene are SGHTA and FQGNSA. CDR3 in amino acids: CASSREGVTSGNTIYF. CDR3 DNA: TGTGCCAGCTCTAGGGAGGGTGTAACTTCTGGAAACACCATATATTTT. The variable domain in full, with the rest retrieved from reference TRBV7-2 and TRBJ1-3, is GAGVSQSPSNKVTEKGKDVELRCDPISGHTALYWYRQSLGQGLEFLIYFQGNSAPDKSGLPSDRFSAERTGGSVSTLTIQRTQQEDSAVYLCASSREGVTSGNTIYFGEGSWLTVV.

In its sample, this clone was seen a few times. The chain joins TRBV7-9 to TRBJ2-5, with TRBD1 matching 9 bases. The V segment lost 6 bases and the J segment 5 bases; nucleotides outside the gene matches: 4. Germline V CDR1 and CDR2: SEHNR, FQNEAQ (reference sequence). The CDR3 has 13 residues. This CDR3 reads CASSSTGGETQYF. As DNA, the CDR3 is TGTGCCAGCAGTTCAACAGGGGGCGAGACCCAGTACTTC. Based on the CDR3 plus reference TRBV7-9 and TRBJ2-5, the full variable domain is DTGVSQNPRHKITKRGQNVTFRCDPISEHNRLYWYRQTLGQGPEFLTYFQNEAQLEKSRLLSDRFSAERPKGSFSTLEIQRTEQGDSAMYLCASSSTGGETQYFGPGTRLLVL.

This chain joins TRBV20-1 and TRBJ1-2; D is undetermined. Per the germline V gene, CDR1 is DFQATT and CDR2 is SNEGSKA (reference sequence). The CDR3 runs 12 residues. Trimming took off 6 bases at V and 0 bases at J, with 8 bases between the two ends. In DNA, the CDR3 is TGCAGTGCCAGTGCTTCTAACTATGGCTACACCTTC. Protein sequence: CSASASNYGYTF.

The DNA of the CDR3 is TGTGCCAGCGGAAGGCTATCGGGTAATTCACCCCTCCACTTT. Its translation is CASGRLSGNSPLHF. This chain connects TRBV7-9 to TRBJ1-6; no reliable D call. This CDR3 spans 14 amino acids. Germline CDR1 and CDR2: SEHNR and FQNEAQ (reference sequence). V was trimmed by 8 bases and J by 6 bases, leaving 14 bases between them. Full variable domain (remainder filled in from reference TRBV7-9 and TRBJ1-6): DTGVSQNPRHKITKRGQNVTFRCDPISEHNRLYWYRQTLGQGPEFLTYFQNEAQLEKSRLLSDRFSAERPKGSFSTLEIQRTEQGDSAMYLCASGRLSGNSPLHFGNGTRLTVT.

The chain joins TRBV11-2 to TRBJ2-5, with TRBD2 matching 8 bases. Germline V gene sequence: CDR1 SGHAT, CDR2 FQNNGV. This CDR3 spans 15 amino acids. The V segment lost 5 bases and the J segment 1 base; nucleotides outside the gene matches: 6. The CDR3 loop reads CASSQGLVVQETQYF. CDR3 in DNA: TGTGCCAGCAGCCAGGGACTAGTCGTCCAAGAGACCCAGTACTTC.

CDR3 sequence (DNA): TGTGCCAGCAGCTTAGATGGGCGTTCTGGGGCCAACGTCCTGACTTTC. It is translated as CASSLDGRSGANVLTF. This chain joins TRBV11-2 and TRBJ2-6; D remains ambiguous. This CDR3 region has 16 residues. V was clipped by 0 bases and J by 1 base, with 7 bases between them. Germline CDR1 SGHAT, CDR2 FQNNGV.

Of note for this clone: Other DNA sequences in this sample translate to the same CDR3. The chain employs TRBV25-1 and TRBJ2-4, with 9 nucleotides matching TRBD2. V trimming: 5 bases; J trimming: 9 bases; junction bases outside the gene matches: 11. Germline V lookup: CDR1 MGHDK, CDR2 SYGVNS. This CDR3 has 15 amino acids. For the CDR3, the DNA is TGTGCCAGCAGTCCCCCTAGCGGGGACGGCGTCATTCAGTACTTC. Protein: CASSPPSGDGVIQYF. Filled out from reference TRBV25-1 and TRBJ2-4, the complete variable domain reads EADIYQTPRYLVIGTGKKITLECSQTMGHDKMYWYQQDPGMELHLIHYSYGVNSTEKGDLSSESTVSRIRTEHFPLTLESARPSHTSQYLCASSPPSGDGVIQYFGAGTRLSVL.

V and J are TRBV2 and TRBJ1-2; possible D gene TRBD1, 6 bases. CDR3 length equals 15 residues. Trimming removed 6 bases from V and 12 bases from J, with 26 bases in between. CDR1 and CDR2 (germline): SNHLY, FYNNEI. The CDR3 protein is CASRANRDIAKGHTF. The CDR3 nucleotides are TGTGCCAGCAGAGCCAACCGGGACATAGCCAAAGGCCACACCTTC.

CDR3 DNA sequence: TGCAGCGTCGTCCCGAAACCGGGGTCCCCCAATGAGCAGTTCTTC. This encodes CSVVPKPGSPNEQFF. The chain has TRBV29-1 and TRBJ2-1; a possible D gene is TRBD2 (5 bases). Germline V gene lookup returns CDR1 SQVTM and CDR2 ANQGSEA. The V gene lost 6 bases and the J gene lost 6 bases, with 21 bases spanning the gap. This CDR3 is built from 15 residues.